These T cell receptor beta chains were read from a single sample in a study of response to subunit inactivated influenza vaccine. TCRdb passed the RT-PCR reads through MiXCR, listing each CDR3 protein once. The profile shows 300,000 to 350,000 distinct CDR3 sequences, 21% of them singletons. The sample consisted of PBMCs from blood, taken less than 22 months after vaccination. These receptors came from a man aged 50-75 years who received an inactivated influenza vaccine. Each CDR3 is given with its conserved first and last residue. A D gene is named only where the DNA matches it firmly. Some rows have no size entry. The others give once, few or many, or a class for an expanded clone.

d_gene: TRBD1
j_gene: TRBJ2-7
v_gene: TRBV6-2/TRBV6-3
abundance: NA
CDR3aa: CASSRPDPGQGIGYEQYF
CDR3nt: TGTGCCAGCAGTCGGCCGGACCCCGGACAGGGCATTGGATACGAGCAGTACTTC

d_gene: TRBD2
j_gene: TRBJ2-3
v_gene: TRBV12-3/TRBV12-4
abundance: NA
CDR3aa: CASSPGVAGVVTQYF
CDR3nt: TGTGCCAGCAGCCCGGGAGTAGCGGGAGTAGTTACGCAGTATTTT

d_gene: NA
j_gene: TRBJ1-1
v_gene: TRBV12-3/TRBV12-4
abundance: many
CDR3aa: CASSLSGGEAFF
CDR3nt: TGTGCCAGCAGTTTGTCCGGAGGAGAGGCTTTCTTT

d_gene: NA
j_gene: TRBJ1-2
v_gene: TRBV24-1
abundance: few
CDR3aa: CATSGPLNYGYTF
CDR3nt: TGTGCCACCAGTGGTCCCCTGAACTATGGCTACACCTTC

d_gene: NA
j_gene: TRBJ1-1
v_gene: TRBV4-3
abundance: NA
CDR3aa: CASSQDWQLNTEAFF
CDR3nt: TGCGCCAGCAGCCAAGATTGGCAGTTGAACACTGAAGCTTTCTTT

d_gene: NA
j_gene: TRBJ1-2
v_gene: TRBV15
abundance: NA
CDR3aa: CATSRDLGNNYGYTF
CDR3nt: TGTGCCACCAGCAGAGATCTCGGGAATAACTATGGCTACACCTTC

d_gene: NA
j_gene: TRBJ2-1
v_gene: TRBV29-1
abundance: few
CDR3aa: CSGAGRGSYNEQFF
CDR3nt: TGCAGCGGGGCGGGCAGGGGTTCCTACAATGAGCAGTTCTTC

d_gene: NA
j_gene: TRBJ1-2
v_gene: TRBV3-1
abundance: few
CDR3aa: CASSQGGPYGYTF
CDR3nt: TGTGCCAGCAGCCAAGGGGGCCCCTATGGCTACACCTTC

d_gene: TRBD1
j_gene: TRBJ1-3
v_gene: TRBV4-1
abundance: few
CDR3aa: CASSQTDRGLGNTIYF
CDR3nt: TGCGCCAGCAGCCAAACGGACAGGGGGTTAGGAAACACCATATATTTT

d_gene: NA
j_gene: TRBJ2-7
v_gene: TRBV7-9
abundance: NA
CDR3aa: CASSLSPGEQYF
CDR3nt: TGTGCCAGCAGCCTTTCCCCGGGGGAGCAGTACTTC

d_gene: NA
j_gene: TRBJ1-4
v_gene: TRBV5-1
abundance: NA
CDR3aa: CASSGTGFATNEKLFF
CDR3nt: TGCGCCAGCAGCGGAACAGGGTTTGCAACTAATGAAAAACTGTTTTTT

d_gene: NA
j_gene: TRBJ2-2
v_gene: TRBV9
abundance: NA
CDR3aa: CASSAGGYNTGELFF
CDR3nt: TGTGCCAGCAGCGCCGGGGGTTATAACACCGGGGAGCTGTTTTTT

d_gene: TRBD1
j_gene: TRBJ1-6
v_gene: TRBV7-2
abundance: many
CDR3aa: CASRADRRSYNSPLHF
CDR3nt: TGTGCCAGCAGAGCGGACAGGCGCTCCTATAATTCACCCCTCCACTTT

d_gene: NA
j_gene: TRBJ2-5
v_gene: TRBV7-2
abundance: NA
CDR3aa: CASSRFGPETQYF
CDR3nt: TGTGCCAGCAGCCGATTTGGACCAGAGACCCAGTACTTC

d_gene: NA
j_gene: TRBJ1-6
v_gene: TRBV30
abundance: NA
CDR3aa: CAWSVLLRDSPLHF
CDR3nt: TGTGCCTGGAGTGTACTACTTCGGGATTCACCCCTCCACTTT

d_gene: TRBD1
j_gene: TRBJ1-2
v_gene: TRBV3-1
abundance: few
CDR3aa: CASSQDPPTGVSNYGYTF
CDR3nt: TGTGCCAGCAGCCAAGATCCCCCGACAGGGGTATCTAACTATGGCTACACCTTC

d_gene: NA
j_gene: TRBJ2-1
v_gene: TRBV7-9
abundance: once
CDR3aa: CASSLGRTYSYNEQFF
CDR3nt: TGTGCCAGCAGCTTAGGCCGGACTTACTCCTACAATGAGCAGTTCTTC

d_gene: NA
j_gene: TRBJ2-7
v_gene: TRBV20-1
abundance: few
CDR3aa: CSARPIIGAFYEQYF
CDR3nt: TGCAGTGCTAGACCCATAATAGGGGCCTTCTACGAGCAGTACTTC

d_gene: NA
j_gene: TRBJ1-2
v_gene: TRBV6-5
abundance: few
CDR3aa: CASSYIGSRGYTF
CDR3nt: TGTGCCAGCAGTTACATAGGATCCCGTGGCTACACCTTC

d_gene: NA
j_gene: TRBJ1-1
v_gene: TRBV10-2
abundance: many
CDR3aa: CASSESGGIYTEAFF
CDR3nt: TGCGCCAGCAGTGAGTCGGGGGGTATATACACTGAAGCTTTCTTT

d_gene: TRBD1
j_gene: TRBJ2-1
v_gene: TRBV29-1
abundance: NA
CDR3aa: CSVPSQVRGRNEQFF
CDR3nt: TGCAGCGTCCCCTCGCAGGTCAGGGGGCGTAATGAGCAGTTCTTC

d_gene: TRBD1
j_gene: TRBJ1-5
v_gene: TRBV28
abundance: NA
CDR3aa: CASTKTGDYSNQPQHF
CDR3nt: TGTGCCAGCACAAAAACAGGGGACTATAGCAATCAGCCCCAGCATTTT

d_gene: NA
j_gene: TRBJ2-3
v_gene: TRBV7-8
abundance: NA
CDR3aa: CASSLVPALSTDTQYF
CDR3nt: TGTGCCAGCAGCTTAGTTCCAGCCCTTAGCACAGATACGCAGTATTTT